This T cell receptor beta chain was identified during a study of blood T cell repertoires in COVID-19. Across the whole study: Donors in the United States, Italy and Spain gave samples during acute or convalescent COVID-19. Sample material is recorded as cDNA or gDNA derived from T cells, B-cell-depleted T cells, or PBMCs.

Authors' data handling: The authors estimated nucleated cell counts from reference gene primer amplification. The table came from immunoSEQ multiplex PCR; TCRdb's copy has only in-frame clones and leaves some out. V, J and clone size were drawn from that table, and D and trimming were deduced from the DNA. The sample records around 700,000 clones, about 90% being singletons. The CDR3 runs to 14 residues. Looked up from germline, CDR1 is MGHDK and CDR2 is SYGVNS. Trimming removed 4 bases at V and 8 bases at J, with 17 bases between. Sequencing was carried out using peripheral blood. This TCR was sampled from a woman between 18 and 29 years old with acute or convalescent COVID-19. This chain joins TRBV25-1 and TRBJ1-2, with a weak D call TRBD1 (6 bases). This CDR3 reads CASSGTETVSGYTF. The CDR3 DNA reads as TGTGCCAGCAGTGGGACAGAAACGGTGTCGGGCTACACCTTC.